This TCR beta chain came from a study of T-cell reconstitution after alpha-beta-depleted transplantation in children. The germline V gene has CDR1 SGHTA and CDR2 FQGNSA. The germline V and J ends were trimmed by 1 base and 8 bases, with 17 bases remaining between them. The CDR3 loop spans 15 amino acids. It was with unique molecular identifiers that the TCRbeta library was prepared. TCRdb fed the PCR reads into MiXCR, producing one record per CDR3 protein. The data hold 200,000 to 300,000 distinct CDR3 sequences, with more than 10% observed a single time. This clonotype was counted ten times or more. The sample here was PBMCs from the stem cell graft donor, taken from the stem cell graft. The J gene is TRBJ1-2, the V gene TRBV7-2; the D gene is possibly TRBD1 (5 bases). The clonotype comes from a human donor who donated a stem cell graft to a child with acute lymphoblastic leukemia. The CDR3 nucleotides are TGTGCCAGCAGCTTAGTAGTTCCCGGGGCGGGAGGCTACACCTTC. It yields the protein CASSLVVPGAGGYTF.